These 21 T cell receptor beta chains were all obtained from the same sample, sequenced in a study of neurological immune-mediated disorders. TCRdb processed the 5' RACE reads anew with MiXCR; each CDR3 protein has one entry. The sample shows some 66,000 distinct CDR3 sequences, 3.4% of them seen only once. The specimen was PBMCs. These receptors originate from a middle-aged man with multiple sclerosis.

This clonotype came up many times. The J gene is TRBJ2-1, the V gene TRBV5-1, with no clear D. The germline CDR1 and CDR2 sequences are SGHRS and YFSETQ. Trimming took off 4 bases at V and 2 bases at J, with 16 bases between the two ends. The CDR3 runs to 16 residues. The CDR3 region is CASSPTKNTAYNEQFF. The CDR3 DNA is TGCGCCAGCAGCCCCACAAAGAATACCGCCTACAATGAGCAGTTCTTC.

This clonotype was seen a few times. With a much larger clone just one base away, this may be a read error. The rearrangement uses TRBV12-3 or TRBV12-4 and TRBJ2-7; possible D gene TRBD2, 6 bases. This CDR3 comprises 12 residues. The CDR3 is CDSSFPSDEQYF. CDR3 nucleotide sequence: TGTGACAGCAGTTTCCCTAGCGACGAGCAGTACTTC.

This clonotype was counted ten times or more. The gene calls are TRBV6-5 and TRBJ1-1, with 8 positions matching TRBD1. V shed 5 bases, J shed 4 bases, and the junction held 9 bases outside the gene matches. Germline values: CDR1 MNHEY, CDR2 SVGAGI. The length of the CDR3 is 15 residues. CDR3 sequence reads: CASSAGGGYGTEAFF. In DNA form, the CDR3 reads TGTGCCAGCAGTGCAGGGGGCGGCTACGGCACTGAAGCTTTCTTT.

At least ten counts were recorded for this clonotype. One junction end disagrees with the germline gene, perhaps due to a read error. The chain links TRBV20-1 to TRBJ1-6; 7 positions match TRBD1. In germline, CDR1 is DFQATT, CDR2 SNEGSKA (reference sequence). The CDR3 loop spans 14 amino acids. The CDR3: CSARGGTEGSTLNF. CDR3 sequence (DNA): TGCAGTGCTAGAGGAGGGACAGAGGGATCAACCCTCAACTTT.

There are many counts of this clonotype. The chain combines TRBV24-1 with TRBJ2-5; D may correspond to TRBD1 or TRBD2 (6 bases each). V lost 6 bases and J lost 6, with 22 bases in between. Germline V gene data show CDR1 as KGHDR and CDR2 as SFDVKD. The CDR3 covers 16 residues. The CDR3: CATSSTRDMGGKTQYF. The CDR3 DNA is TGTGCCACCAGTTCGACTCGGGACATGGGGGGAAAGACCCAGTACTTC.

Regarding this clonotype: With a much larger clone just one base away, this may be a read error. This likely comes from a read error, as the CDR3 has no conserved phenylalanine or tryptophan at its end. The chain couples TRBV5-1 to TRBJ1-2, with a tentative D call TRBD1 (5 bases). The CDR3 has 14 amino acids. The V end lost 0 bases, the J end lost 4 bases, and 10 bases lay between the germline ends. Germline V gene data show CDR1 as SGHRS and CDR2 as YFSETQ. In DNA form, the CDR3 reads TGCGCCAGCAGCTTGGAGAGGGGATCCTATGGCTACACCATC. Residues: CASSLERGSYGYTI.

This clonotype was seen at least ten times. The chain is built from TRBV5-1 and TRBJ2-2, with TRBD2 identical over 10 bases. V was clipped by 1 base and J by 4 bases; unmatched bases: 1. There are 15 residues in the CDR3. Germline CDR1 is SGHRS and CDR2 is YFSETQ. In nucleotides, the CDR3 is TGCGCCAGCAGCTTGCCTAGCGGGAGCACCGGGGAGCTGTTTTTT. This gives the protein CASSLPSGSTGELFF.

This clonotype was seen many times. This chain links TRBV20-1 with TRBJ2-5; perhaps TRBD2 as D (7 bases). Germline values: CDR1 DFQATT, CDR2 SNEGSKA (reference sequence). Trimming took 6 bases from V and 3 from J, leaving 17 bases between them. The CDR3 runs 14 residues. Here the CDR3 reads CSATWGGAKETQYF. DNA of the CDR3: TGCAGTGCCACCTGGGGGGGGGCGAAAGAGACCCAGTACTTC.

Details on this clonotype: This could be a read error, since a much larger clone is one nucleotide away. The chain joins TRBV12-3 or TRBV12-4 to TRBJ2-1; no reliable D call. The CDR3 runs 13 residues. Trimming stripped 8 bases from V and 3 bases from J, with 11 bases between. CDR3 bases: TGTGCCAGCGTGGGTGTATACTACAATGAGCAGTTCTTC. This gives the protein CASVGVYYNEQFF.

This chain uses TRBV20-1 with TRBJ2-1, with 8 bases lining up with TRBD2. Germline V gene sequence: CDR1 DFQATT, CDR2 SNEGSKA (reference sequence). The CDR3 is 15 residues long. V lost 0 bases, J lost 9 bases, and 10 bases stayed unmatched. CDR3: CSARDPASGFSEQFF. The CDR3 DNA is TGCAGTGCTAGAGATCCGGCTAGCGGGTTTAGTGAGCAGTTCTTC.

The sample holds many counts of this clonotype. The rearrangement links TRBV20-1 to TRBJ1-4; D possibly corresponds to TRBD1 (5 bases). The length of the CDR3 is 15 residues. Germline CDR1 is DFQATT and CDR2 is SNEGSKA (reference sequence). V was clipped by 3 bases and J by 2 bases, with 13 bases between them. The CDR3 is CSASQGRSTNEKLFF. CDR3 nucleotide sequence: TGCAGTGCTAGCCAGGGAAGGTCCACTAATGAAAAACTGTTTTTT.

Of note for this clonotype: Just one base apart from a much larger clone, this may be a read error. The chain recombines TRBV15 with TRBJ2-3; tentatively, D is TRBD1 (5 bases). The length of the CDR3 is 13 residues. The V and J ends lost 10 bases and 0 bases respectively, with 11 bases between them. Per germline, CDR1 LNHNV and CDR2 YYDKDF (reference sequence). This CDR3 reads CANAAGSTDTQYF. The CDR3 bases are TGTGCCAACGCGGCAGGGAGCACAGATACGCAGTATTTT.

This clonotype showed up many times. This chain joins TRBV5-1 and TRBJ2-3; 10 nucleotides line up with TRBD2. CDR3 length equals 15 residues. Germline lookup yields CDR1 SGHRS and CDR2 YFSETQ. V was clipped by 5 bases and J by 6 bases; unmatched bases: 9. The CDR3 DNA reads TGCGCCAGCAGTCCCGGAGCGGGGGGGCGGGATACGCAGTATTTT. Its translation: CASSPGAGGRDTQYF.

This clonotype was detected many times. The chain combines TRBV5-1 with TRBJ2-1; 14 positions agree with TRBD2. V lost 0 bases, J lost 8 bases, and 7 bases stayed unmatched. CDR1 and CDR2 (germline): SGHRS, YFSETQ. The CDR3 consists of 17 residues. CDR3 amino acids: CASSLGLAGGLMDEQFF. In DNA form, the CDR3 reads TGCGCCAGCAGCTTGGGACTAGCGGGAGGGTTGATGGATGAGCAGTTCTTC. Full variable domain (missing parts from reference TRBV5-1 and TRBJ2-1): KAGVTQTPRYLIKTRGQQVTLSCSPISGHRSVSWYQQTPGQGLQFLFEYFSETQRNKGNFPGRFSGRQFSNSRSEMNVSTLELGDSALYLCASSLGLAGGLMDEQFFGPGTRLTVL.

This clonotype has a count of ten or more. The chain recombines TRBV20-1 with TRBJ1-1, with 9 positions matching TRBD1. V shed 0 bases, J shed 3 bases, and the junction held 5 bases outside the gene matches. Germline CDR1 DFQATT, CDR2 SNEGSKA (reference sequence). CDR3 size: 15 residues. In DNA, the CDR3 is TGCAGTGCTAGAGACAATAGACAGGGGGACACTGAAGCTTTCTTT. Residues: CSARDNRQGDTEAFF.

This clonotype appeared many times. The chain links TRBV20-1 to TRBJ2-3; D unclear. CDR3 length equals 11 residues. V lost 6 bases to trimming and J lost 2 bases, with 6 bases between them. Per the germline V gene, CDR1 is DFQATT and CDR2 is SNEGSKA (reference sequence). The CDR3, as DNA: TGCAGTGCCCCCCTCACAGATACGCAGTATTTT. Its translation: CSAPLTDTQYF.

This clonotype occurred a few times. The chain uses TRBV6-2 or TRBV6-3 and TRBJ2-7; tentative D call: TRBD2 (6 bases). The germline V gene encodes CDR1 MNHEY and CDR2 SVGEGT. This CDR3 has 14 amino acids. Trimming took off 8 bases at V and 0 bases at J, with 14 bases between the two ends. The CDR3 loop is CASCRLGGSYEQYF. In DNA, the CDR3 is TGTGCCAGCTGCAGACTGGGGGGCTCCTACGAGCAGTACTTC.

There are many counts of this clonotype. The rearrangement joins TRBV4-2 to TRBJ2-2; TRBD2 matches 16 bases. Germline CDR1 is LGHNA and CDR2 is YNFKEQ. This CDR3 region has 21 residues. Trimming removed 0 bases from V and 4 bases from J; junction bases left unmatched: 11. CDR3 in amino acids: CASSQDMLGLAGGRGTGELFF. The CDR3, as DNA: TGTGCCAGCAGCCAAGACATGCTGGGACTAGCGGGGGGGCGAGGCACCGGGGAGCTGTTTTTT.

Notes on this clonotype: No conserved phenylalanine or tryptophan is present at the end of the CDR3, so a read error is the likely explanation. The CDR3 bases are TGCAGCGTTGGCTCGGGGAACTATGGCTACACCAAC. Translation: CSVGSGNYGYTN. The chain carries TRBV29-1 and TRBJ1-2; no definite D call. Trimming took off 4 bases at V and 2 bases at J, with 8 bases between the two ends. CDR3 length equals 12 residues. CDR1 and CDR2 from the germline V gene are SQVTM and ANQGSEA.

The table lists this clonotype with many counts. The genes are TRBV24-1 and TRBJ2-3; 7 nucleotides line up with TRBD2. V shed 4 bases, J shed 3 bases, and the junction held 12 bases outside the gene matches. The CDR3 is 17 residues long. Looked up from germline, CDR1 is KGHDR and CDR2 is SFDVKD. The CDR3: CATSETLAPDGTDTQYF. The CDR3 DNA is TGTGCCACCAGTGAGACACTAGCGCCAGACGGGACAGATACGCAGTATTTT.

This clonotype was recorded many times. J is TRBJ2-1 and V is TRBV5-1; D gene uncertain. The CDR3 is made up of 14 amino acids. Germline-derived CDR1 and CDR2 are SGHRS and YFSETQ. Deletions cut 4 bases from V and 5 bases from J, with 13 bases between. The CDR3 DNA reads TGCGCCAGCAGCCCCGCGCCGCCGAACAATGAGCAGTTCTTC. The encoded protein is CASSPAPPNNEQFF.